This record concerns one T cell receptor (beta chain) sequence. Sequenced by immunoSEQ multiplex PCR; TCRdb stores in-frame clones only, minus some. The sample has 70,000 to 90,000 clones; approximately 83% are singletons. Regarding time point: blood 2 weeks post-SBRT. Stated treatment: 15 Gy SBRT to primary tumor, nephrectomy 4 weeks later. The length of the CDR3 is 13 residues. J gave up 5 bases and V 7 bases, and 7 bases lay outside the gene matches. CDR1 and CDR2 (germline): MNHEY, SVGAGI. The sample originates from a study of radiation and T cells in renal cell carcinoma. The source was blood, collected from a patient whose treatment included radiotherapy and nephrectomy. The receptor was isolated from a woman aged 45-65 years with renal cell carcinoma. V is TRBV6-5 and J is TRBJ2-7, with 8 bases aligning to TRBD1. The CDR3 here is CASTRRGLHEQYF. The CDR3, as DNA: TGTGCCAGCACCCGCAGGGGGCTCCACGAGCAGTACTTC.